The T cell receptor (beta chain) described here comes from a study of T cells after yellow fever vaccination. Each CDR3 protein is one row after TCRdb ran MiXCR on the 5' RACE reads. The table records more than 450,000 distinct CDR3 sequences, just over 20% of them present only once. Germline CDR1 and CDR2: SGHAT and FQDESV (reference sequence). This CDR3 spans 19 amino acids. The V end lost 5 bases, the J end lost 0 bases, and 23 bases lay between the germline ends. This clonotype was observed a handful of times. The starting material was PBMCs, obtained about 21 days after the first yellow fever vaccination. The receptor's source is a man younger than 35 who received the YFV17D yellow fever vaccine. This rearrangement joins TRBV11-1 to TRBJ2-1, with D perhaps TRBD1 or TRBD2 (6 bases each). The CDR3 region is CASSPRDGTGASSYNEQFF. CDR3 nucleotides: TGTGCCAGCAGCCCACGCGACGGTACGGGGGCCAGCTCCTACAATGAGCAGTTCTTC.